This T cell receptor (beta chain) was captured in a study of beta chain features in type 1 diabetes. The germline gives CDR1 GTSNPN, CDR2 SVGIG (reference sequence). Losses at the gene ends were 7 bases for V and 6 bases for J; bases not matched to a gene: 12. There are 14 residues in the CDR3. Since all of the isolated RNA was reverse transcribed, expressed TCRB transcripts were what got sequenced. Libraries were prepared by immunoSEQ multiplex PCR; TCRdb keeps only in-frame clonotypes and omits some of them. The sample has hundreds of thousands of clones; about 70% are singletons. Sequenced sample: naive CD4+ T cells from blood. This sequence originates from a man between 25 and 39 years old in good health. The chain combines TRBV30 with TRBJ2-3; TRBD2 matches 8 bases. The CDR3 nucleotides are TGTGCCTACGTAGGCGGGAGGACCAGGGATACGCAGTATTTT. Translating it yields CAYVGGRTRDTQYF.